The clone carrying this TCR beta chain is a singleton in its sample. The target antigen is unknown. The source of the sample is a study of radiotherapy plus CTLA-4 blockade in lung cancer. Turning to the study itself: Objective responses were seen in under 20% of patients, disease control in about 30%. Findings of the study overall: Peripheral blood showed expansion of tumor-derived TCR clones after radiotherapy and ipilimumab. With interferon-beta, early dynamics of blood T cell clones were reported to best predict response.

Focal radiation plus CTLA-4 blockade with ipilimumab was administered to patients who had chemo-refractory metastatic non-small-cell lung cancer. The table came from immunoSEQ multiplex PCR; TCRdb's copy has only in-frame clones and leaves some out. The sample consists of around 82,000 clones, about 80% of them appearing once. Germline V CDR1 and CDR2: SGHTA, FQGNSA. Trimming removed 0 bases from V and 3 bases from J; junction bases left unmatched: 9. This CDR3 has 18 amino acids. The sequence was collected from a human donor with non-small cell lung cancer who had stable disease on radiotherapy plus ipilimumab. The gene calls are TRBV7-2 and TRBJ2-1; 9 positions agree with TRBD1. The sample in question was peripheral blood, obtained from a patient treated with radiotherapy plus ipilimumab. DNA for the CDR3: TGTGCCAGCAGCTTAGCGCAAACAGGGGGCGGTTTCTACAATGAGCAGTTCTTC. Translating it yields CASSLAQTGGGFYNEQFF. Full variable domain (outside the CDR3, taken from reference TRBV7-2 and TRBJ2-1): GAGVSQSPSNKVTEKGKDVELRCDPISGHTALYWYRQSLGQGLEFLIYFQGNSAPDKSGLPSDRFSAERTGGSVSTLTIQRTQQEDSAVYLCASSLAQTGGGFYNEQFFGPGTRLTVL.